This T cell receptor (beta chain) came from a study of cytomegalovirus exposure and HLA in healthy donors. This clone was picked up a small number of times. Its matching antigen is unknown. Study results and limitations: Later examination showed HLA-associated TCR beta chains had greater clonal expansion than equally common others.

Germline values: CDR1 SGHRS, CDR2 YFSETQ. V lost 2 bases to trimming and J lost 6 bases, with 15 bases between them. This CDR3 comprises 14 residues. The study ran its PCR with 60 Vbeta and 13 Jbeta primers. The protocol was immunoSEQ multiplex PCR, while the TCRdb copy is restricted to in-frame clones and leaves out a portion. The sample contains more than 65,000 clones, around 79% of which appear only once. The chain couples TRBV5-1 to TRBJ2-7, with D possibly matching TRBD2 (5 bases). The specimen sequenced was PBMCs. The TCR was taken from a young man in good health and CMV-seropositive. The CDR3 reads CASSLRLAAAEQYF. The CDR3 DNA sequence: TGCGCCAGCAGCTTACGTCTAGCCGCCGCCGAGCAGTACTTC.